This is a list of T cell receptor beta chains from one sample in a study of blood T cell repertoires in COVID-19. The assay was immunoSEQ multiplex PCR, and TCRdb's table has in-frame clones only and misses some. The sample includes 450,000 or so clones, roughly 90% of them seen just once. Source material: peripheral blood. These receptors were collected from a man younger than 35 with COVID-19, enrolled during active disease. CDR3s include the opening cysteine and the closing phenylalanine or tryptophan. Fields, in order: D gene, J gene, CDR3 length, clone size, V gene, CDR3 protein, CDR3 DNA. The D gene is left open where the match is weak. Expanded clones get a size class; other rows say once, few or many, or leave the size out.

D: TRBD1
J: TRBJ2-2
length: 17
size: once
V: TRBV11-3
CDR3: CASSPPARGSRSGELFF
DNA: TGTGCCAGCAGCCCCCCGGCCAGGGGGTCACGGTCCGGGGAGCTGTTTTTT

D: TRBD2
J: TRBJ2-1
length: 16
size: .
V: TRBV7-6
CDR3: CASSFNSGRAYNEQFF
DNA: TGTGCCAGCAGCTTCAATAGCGGGAGGGCCTACAATGAGCAGTTCTTC

D: TRBD2
J: TRBJ2-6
length: 15
size: .
V: TRBV19
CDR3: CATTGRDPGANVLTF
DNA: TGTGCCACCACGGGGAGGGATCCTGGGGCCAACGTCCTGACTTTC

D: .
J: TRBJ2-3
length: 15
size: .
V: TRBV27
CDR3: CASSLSPLGTDTQYF
DNA: TGTGCCAGCAGTTTATCCCCTCTTGGCACAGATACGCAGTATTTT

D: TRBD1
J: TRBJ1-4
length: 14
size: once
V: TRBV19
CDR3: CASRMDREGEKLFF
DNA: TGTGCCAGTAGGATGGACAGGGAAGGGGAAAAACTGTTTTTT

D: .
J: TRBJ2-7
length: 13
size: .
V: TRBV5-5
CDR3: CASSLSVPYEQYF
DNA: TGTGCCAGCAGCTTGTCTGTTCCCTACGAGCAGTACTTC

D: TRBD1
J: TRBJ1-2
length: 15
size: few
V: TRBV27
CDR3: CASSLSPGGPYGYTF
DNA: TGTGCCAGCAGTTTATCCCCAGGGGGTCCCTATGGCTACACCTTC

D: .
J: TRBJ2-7
length: 13
size: .
V: TRBV12-3/TRBV12-4
CDR3: CASKGSGTYEQYF
DNA: TGTGCCAGCAAAGGTAGCGGAACCTACGAGCAGTACTTC

D: .
J: TRBJ2-2
length: 16
size: once
V: TRBV11-3
CDR3: CASSTWEGLNTGELFF
DNA: TGTGCCAGCAGCACCTGGGAAGGACTAAACACCGGGGAGCTGTTTTTT

D: .
J: TRBJ1-6
length: 15
size: .
V: TRBV19
CDR3: CASSTGNSYNSPLHF
DNA: TGTGCCAGTAGTACAGGGAACTCCTATAATTCACCCCTCCACTTT

D: .
J: TRBJ2-5
length: 12
size: once
V: TRBV7-9
CDR3: CASSHTSETQYF
DNA: TGTGCCAGCAGCCACACCTCAGAGACCCAGTACTTC

D: .
J: TRBJ1-2
length: 16
size: .
V: TRBV14
CDR3: CASSQEGQGLVYGYTF
DNA: TGTGCCAGCAGCCAAGAGGGCCAGGGTTTGGTCTATGGCTACACCTTC

D: TRBD2
J: TRBJ2-7
length: 15
size: .
V: TRBV11-2
CDR3: CASSLVTSGSHEQYF
DNA: TGTGCCAGCAGCTTAGTGACTAGCGGGAGCCACGAGCAGTACTTC

D: .
J: TRBJ1-5
length: 19
size: once
V: TRBV24-1
CDR3: CATSDKGRGGSTGNQPQHF
DNA: TGTGCCACCAGTGATAAGGGACGGGGTGGCTCTACAGGGAATCAGCCCCAGCATTTT

D: TRBD2
J: TRBJ2-1
length: 14
size: .
V: TRBV11-3
CDR3: CASSPRSAGGLLFF
DNA: TGTGCCAGCAGCCCCCGGTCAGCGGGGGGTTTATTGTTCTTC

D: .
J: TRBJ1-4
length: 14
size: .
V: TRBV6-5
CDR3: CASSRQRGPEKLFF
DNA: TGTGCCAGCAGTAGACAGCGGGGACCCGAAAAACTGTTTTTT

D: TRBD1
J: TRBJ2-3
length: 16
size: .
V: TRBV7-8
CDR3: CASSLVGTGGKDTQYF
DNA: TGTGCCAGCAGCTTAGTGGGGACAGGGGGGAAAGATACGCAGTATTTT

D: .
J: TRBJ2-7
length: 15
size: .
V: TRBV21-1
CDR3: CASSKEADSFYEQYF
DNA: TGTGCCAGCAGCAAAGAGGCCGACAGTTTCTACGAGCAGTACTTC

D: .
J: TRBJ1-4
length: 12
size: .
V: TRBV2
CDR3: CASSQGNEKLFF
DNA: TGTGCCAGCAGCCAGGGTAATGAAAAACTGTTTTTT

D: .
J: TRBJ2-2
length: 14
size: .
V: TRBV5-1
CDR3: CASSRTTNTGELFF
DNA: TGCGCCAGCAGCCGCACTACGAACACCGGGGAGCTGTTTTTT

D: TRBD1
J: TRBJ2-2
length: 18
size: few
V: TRBV7-8
CDR3: CASNPGIQGARGTGELFF
DNA: TGTGCCAGCAACCCGGGAATACAGGGGGCGCGGGGCACCGGGGAGCTGTTTTTT

D: .
J: TRBJ1-3
length: 16
size: .
V: TRBV7-2
CDR3: CASSLASGVIGNTIYF
DNA: TGTGCCAGCAGCTTAGCGTCAGGGGTCATTGGAAACACCATATATTTT

D: TRBD1
J: TRBJ2-7
length: 15
size: few
V: TRBV5-5
CDR3: CASSLALGTAYEQYF
DNA: TGTGCCAGCAGCTTGGCTCTAGGGACAGCCTACGAGCAGTACTTC

D: TRBD2
J: TRBJ2-1
length: 16
size: .
V: TRBV24-1
CDR3: CATGKREAHSYNEQFF
DNA: TGTGCCACCGGTAAGCGGGAGGCCCACTCCTACAATGAGCAGTTCTTC

D: .
J: TRBJ1-1
length: 12
size: .
V: TRBV3-1/TRBV3-2
CDR3: CASSHIRGGAFF
DNA: TGTGCCAGCAGCCACATAAGGGGTGGAGCTTTCTTT

D: .
J: TRBJ1-2
length: 13
size: .
V: TRBV27
CDR3: CASSLGQLYGYTF
DNA: TGTGCCAGCAGTTTGGGGCAGCTCTATGGCTACACCTTC

D: .
J: TRBJ2-7
length: 14
size: .
V: TRBV11-2
CDR3: CASSRSTSPIEQYF
DNA: TGTGCCAGCAGCCGATCTACTAGCCCCATAGAGCAGTACTTC

D: TRBD1
J: TRBJ1-2
length: 15
size: few
V: TRBV6-5
CDR3: CASSYSDRGFGGYTF
DNA: TGTGCCAGCAGTTACTCAGACAGGGGGTTTGGTGGCTACACCTTC

D: .
J: TRBJ2-3
length: 17
size: .
V: TRBV4-1
CDR3: CASSQDTSGSSTDTQYF
DNA: TGCGCCAGCAGCCAAGATACATCCGGGAGTAGCACAGATACGCAGTATTTT

D: .
J: TRBJ2-7
length: 13
size: .
V: TRBV2
CDR3: CASIYITTYEQYF
DNA: TGTGCCAGCATTTACATTACTACCTACGAGCAGTACTTC

D: TRBD2
J: TRBJ2-1
length: 16
size: once
V: TRBV5-5
CDR3: CASSLPSGGQYNEQFF
DNA: TGTGCCAGCAGCTTGCCTAGCGGGGGCCAGTACAATGAGCAGTTCTTC

D: TRBD2
J: TRBJ2-1
length: 16
size: .
V: TRBV11-3
CDR3: CASSLGGLAGGSEQFF
DNA: TGTGCCAGCAGCTTAGGAGGGCTAGCGGGGGGAAGTGAGCAGTTCTTC

D: .
J: TRBJ1-4
length: 15
size: .
V: TRBV30
CDR3: CAWRHDMSTNEKLFF
DNA: TGTGCCTGGAGACACGACATGTCAACTAATGAAAAACTGTTTTTT

D: .
J: TRBJ2-3
length: 13
size: .
V: TRBV9
CDR3: CASAAAPVDTQYF
DNA: TGTGCCAGCGCAGCGGCTCCGGTAGATACGCAGTATTTT

D: .
J: TRBJ1-6
length: 16
size: .
V: TRBV6-5
CDR3: CASSYSRRGGNSPLHF
DNA: TGTGCCAGCAGTTACTCTAGGAGAGGCGGTAATTCACCCCTCCACTTT

D: TRBD1
J: TRBJ1-4
length: 15
size: .
V: TRBV6-6
CDR3: CASSYSRQGGEKLFF
DNA: TGTGCCAGCAGTTACTCGCGACAGGGTGGTGAAAAACTGTTTTTT

D: .
J: TRBJ2-2
length: 12
size: .
V: TRBV12-3/TRBV12-4
CDR3: CASSSDSKELFF
DNA: TGTGCCAGCAGTTCGGACTCAAAGGAGCTGTTTTTT

D: .
J: TRBJ2-3
length: 15
size: .
V: TRBV5-4
CDR3: CASSKGAGMSDTQYF
DNA: TGTGCCAGCAGCAAAGGGGCAGGGATGTCAGATACGCAGTATTTT

D: TRBD2
J: TRBJ2-5
length: 17
size: .
V: TRBV5-6
CDR3: CASSLGFLTSGEETQYF
DNA: TGTGCCAGCAGCTTAGGCTTCCTGACTAGCGGGGAAGAGACCCAGTACTTC

D: .
J: TRBJ2-7
length: 13
size: .
V: TRBV7-9
CDR3: CASSFPGIYEQYF
DNA: TGTGCCAGCAGCTTCCCAGGGATCTACGAGCAGTACTTC

D: TRBD2
J: TRBJ2-1
length: 19
size: .
V: TRBV18
CDR3: CASSPRENSGSYSYNEQFF
DNA: TGTGCCAGCTCACCCAGAGAGAATAGCGGGAGCTACTCCTACAATGAGCAGTTCTTC

D: .
J: TRBJ2-1
length: 15
size: .
V: TRBV7-3
CDR3: CASSFASTSYNEQFF
DNA: TGTGCCAGCAGCTTCGCTTCAACTAGTTACAATGAGCAGTTCTTC

D: TRBD2
J: TRBJ2-1
length: 18
size: .
V: TRBV2
CDR3: CASRDLLSGSRSYNEQFF
DNA: TGTGCCAGCAGGGATCTACTCAGCGGGAGCAGGTCCTACAATGAGCAGTTCTTC

D: .
J: TRBJ1-2
length: 17
size: .
V: TRBV3-1/TRBV3-2
CDR3: CASSQDAETAANYGYTF
DNA: TGTGCCAGCAGCCAAGATGCGGAGACAGCCGCTAACTATGGCTACACCTTC

D: .
J: TRBJ2-7
length: 11
size: .
V: TRBV20-1
CDR3: CSAQSRNEQYF
DNA: TGCAGTGCTCAATCTAGAAACGAGCAGTACTTC